Listed below are T cell receptor beta chains from one sample, sequenced in a study of T cell changes during pregnancy in multiple sclerosis. Profiling relied on immunoSEQ multiplex PCR, and the TCRdb table lists in-frame clones only, not all of them. The sample holds approximately 57,000 clones, under 95% seen once. This specimen consisted of CD4+ T cells from peripheral blood mononuclear cells, obtained in the second trimester of pregnancy. The receptors were sampled from a female donor with multiple sclerosis, enrolled in a pregnancy study. Both conserved end residues are part of each CDR3. D genes are given only for firm matches. Size values are once, few and many counts, or a class for expanded clones, and some rows have none.

j_gene,d_gene,v_gene,abundance,CDR3aa,CDR3nt
TRBJ1-2,TRBD1,TRBV18,NA,CASSLDRQGAVGYGYTF,TGTGCCAGCTCACTCGACCGACAGGGGGCAGTTGGCTATGGCTACACCTTC
TRBJ1-2,TRBD1,TRBV9,NA,CASSVGNRGTYGYTF,TGTGCCAGCAGCGTAGGGAACAGGGGAACCTATGGCTACACCTTC
TRBJ1-6,NA,TRBV23-1,NA,CASSQLRGTPLHF,TGCGCCAGCAGTCAATTGCGGGGTACACCCCTCCACTTT
TRBJ2-2,NA,TRBV5-1,NA,CASSLQGTSNTGELFF,TGCGCCAGCAGCTTGCAGGGGACCTCGAACACCGGGGAGCTGTTTTTT
TRBJ2-5,TRBD1,TRBV4-1,once,CASSQFLDRDETQYF,TGCGCCAGCAGCCAATTTCTGGACAGGGACGAGACCCAGTACTTC
TRBJ1-1,TRBD1,TRBV6-1,NA,CASRWTGQDTEAFF,TGTGCCAGCAGATGGACAGGACAGGACACTGAAGCTTTCTTT
TRBJ2-7,NA,TRBV12-2,NA,CASRLLVRSPGYEQYF,TGTGCAAGTCGCTTATTAGTGAGGTCTCCGGGCTACGAGCAGTACTTC
TRBJ2-5,NA,TRBV6-5,NA,CASSRGSQETQYF,TGTGCCAGCAGCCGGGGAAGCCAAGAGACCCAGTACTTC
TRBJ2-5,TRBD2,TRBV7-8,NA,CASSSERTSGAQETQYF,TGTGCCAGCAGCTCAGAGCGGACTAGCGGCGCACAAGAGACCCAGTACTTC
TRBJ1-1,NA,TRBV18,NA,CASSPKGRVTGGAEAFF,TGTGCCAGCTCACCTAAAGGTCGAGTGACCGGGGGGGCTGAAGCTTTCTTT
TRBJ2-5,TRBD2,TRBV27,NA,CASSPTLAGGLQETQYF,TGTGCCAGCAGTCCCACTTTAGCGGGAGGCCTCCAAGAGACCCAGTACTTC
TRBJ1-4,TRBD1,TRBV2,NA,CASNRGSVIMEKLFF,TGTGCCAGCAACAGGGGCTCGGTTATAATGGAAAAACTGTTTTTT
TRBJ2-5,TRBD2,TRBV5-4,NA,CASSLGIGTSGQETQYF,TGTGCCAGCAGCTTGGGTATTGGGACTAGCGGCCAAGAGACCCAGTACTTC
TRBJ2-7,TRBD2,TRBV30,NA,CAWSSGRGSYEQYF,TGTGCCTGGAGCAGCGGGAGAGGCTCCTACGAGCAGTACTTC
TRBJ2-7,TRBD1,TRBV5-8,once,CASSPGQGRVTYEQYF,TGTGCCAGCAGCCCAGGACAGGGGAGGGTAACCTACGAGCAGTACTTC
TRBJ2-7,TRBD2,TRBV5-4,NA,CASSLQLAGRHEQYF,TGTGCCAGCAGCTTGCAACTAGCGGGAAGGCACGAGCAGTACTTC
TRBJ1-6,TRBD1,TRBV5-1,NA,CASSLSGTGGSPLHF,TGCGCCAGCAGCTTGTCCGGGACAGGGGGTTCACCCCTCCACTTT
TRBJ1-1,TRBD1,TRBV19,NA,CASSIGDRGRNTEAFF,TGTGCCAGTAGTATAGGGGACAGGGGCCGGAACACTGAAGCTTTCTTT
TRBJ2-7,TRBD1,TRBV2,NA,CASKATTGDPYEQYF,TGTGCCAGCAAGGCAACCACAGGGGACCCCTACGAGCAGTACTTC
TRBJ1-1,TRBD1,TRBV18,NA,CASSLGGQGTEAFF,TGTGCCAGCTCATTAGGGGGCCAGGGCACTGAAGCTTTCTTT
TRBJ2-1,TRBD2,TRBV28,NA,CASSSLSGGLNEQFF,TGTGCCAGCAGTTCTCTGTCGGGAGGCCTCAATGAGCAGTTCTTC
TRBJ1-2,TRBD1,TRBV6-4,NA,CASRETGEGYGYTF,TGTGCCAGCCGCGAGACAGGGGAAGGCTATGGCTACACCTTC
TRBJ2-7,NA,TRBV6-5,NA,CASSALSSGSYEQYF,TGTGCCAGCAGTGCACTTAGTTCTGGCTCCTACGAGCAGTACTTC
TRBJ2-5,TRBD2,TRBV28,NA,CASSVRLADNQETQYF,TGTGCCAGCAGTGTACGACTAGCGGATAATCAAGAGACCCAGTACTTC
TRBJ2-2,NA,TRBV19,NA,CASSIQNTGELFF,TGTGCCAGTAGTATCCAGAACACCGGGGAGCTGTTTTTT
TRBJ2-4,TRBD2,TRBV14,NA,CASSPWGREGPVAKNIQYF,TGTGCCAGCAGCCCTTGGGGGCGGGAGGGACCGGTAGCCAAAAACATTCAGTACTTC
TRBJ1-5,TRBD1,TRBV30,NA,CAWKKGASNQPQHF,TGTGCCTGGAAGAAGGGGGCAAGCAATCAGCCCCAGCATTTT